The present T cell receptor beta chain was sequenced within a study of cytotoxic CD8 clonotypes in ibrutinib-treated CLL. Across the study: Of the patients, about a dozen were relapsed/refractory, about 15 treatment-naive and 17 to 18 IGHV unmutated. Overall study findings and caveats: Elevated clonality accompanied ibrutinib response, with a return toward baseline values at progression. Clonality at baseline surpassed age-matched healthy donors and tracked circulating CD8+ T-cell counts. Public clonotypes occurred uncommonly; on treatment, they contracted or remained stable.

Details on this clone: Its cognate antigen is unknown.

Libraries were prepared by immunoSEQ multiplex PCR; TCRdb keeps only in-frame clonotypes and omits some of them. The table records approximately 280,000 clones, around 77% of them present only once. This material consisted of PBMCs, taken at disease progression, from a patient treated with ibrutinib. The sequence came from a human donor with chronic lymphocytic leukemia.

The CDR3 protein is CSVETGTSEYF. The CDR3 DNA is TGCAGCGTCGAAACGGGTACCTCGGAGTATTTT. The chain joins TRBV29-1 to TRBJ2-3; D gene uncertain. The germline gives CDR1 SQVTM, CDR2 ANQGSEA. This CDR3 has 11 amino acids. Trimming stripped 6 bases from V and 13 bases from J, with 17 bases between.